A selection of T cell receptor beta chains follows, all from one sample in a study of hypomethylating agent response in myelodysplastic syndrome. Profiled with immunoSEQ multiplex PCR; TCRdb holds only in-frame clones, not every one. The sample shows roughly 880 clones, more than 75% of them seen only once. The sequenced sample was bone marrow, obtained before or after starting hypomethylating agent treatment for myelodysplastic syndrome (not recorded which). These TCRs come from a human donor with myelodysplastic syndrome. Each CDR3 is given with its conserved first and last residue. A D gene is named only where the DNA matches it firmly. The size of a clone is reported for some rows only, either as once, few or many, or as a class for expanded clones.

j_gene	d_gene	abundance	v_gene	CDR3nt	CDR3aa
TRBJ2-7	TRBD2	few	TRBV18	TGTGCCAGCTCACCGTCCGGGACTAGCGGTTACGAGCAGTACTTC	CASSPSGTSGYEQYF
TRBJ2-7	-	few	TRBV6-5	TGTGCCAGCAGCCCAGGAGGGTACGAGCAGTACTTC	CASSPGGYEQYF
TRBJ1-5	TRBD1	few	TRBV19	TGTGCCAGTAGTTCTACTAGGGACAGGTACCAGCCCCAGCATTTT	CASSSTRDRYQPQHF
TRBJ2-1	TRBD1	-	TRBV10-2	TGCGCCAGCAGTGGGACAGGGTTCTACAATGAGCAGTTCTTC	CASSGTGFYNEQFF
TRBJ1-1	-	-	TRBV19	TGTGCCAGTAGTATAACGGGACGTCGGAACACTGAAGCTTTCTTT	CASSITGRRNTEAFF
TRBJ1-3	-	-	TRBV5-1	TGCGCCAGCAGCGAGGGACCGGCTGGAAACACCATATATTTT	CASSEGPAGNTIYF
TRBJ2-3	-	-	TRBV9	TGTGCCAGCAGCGTAGCCCCCTGGGCCCCAGATACGCAGTATTTT	CASSVAPWAPDTQYF
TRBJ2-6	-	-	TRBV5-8	TGTGCCAGCAGCCTAGAGACAGCCGGGGCCAACGTCCTGACTTTC	CASSLETAGANVLTF
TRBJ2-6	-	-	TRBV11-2	TGTGCCAGCAGCTTGGGCAGTCTAACTGGGGCCAACGTCCTGACTTTC	CASSLGSLTGANVLTF
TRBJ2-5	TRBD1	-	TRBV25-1	TGTGCCAGCAGTGGGGGGACAGGGTTTGAGACCCAGTACTTC	CASSGGTGFETQYF
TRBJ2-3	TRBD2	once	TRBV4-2	TGTGCCAGCAGCCAAGGACTAGCGGGGGGGCCAGATACGCAGTATTTT	CASSQGLAGGPDTQYF
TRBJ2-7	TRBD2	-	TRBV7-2	TGTGCCAGCAGCGACGCTCGGACTAGCGCCCACTACGAGCAGTACTTC	CASSDARTSAHYEQYF
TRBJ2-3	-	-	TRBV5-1	TGCGCCAGCAGCGGGGTATGGGGAACAGATACGCAGTATTTT	CASSGVWGTDTQYF
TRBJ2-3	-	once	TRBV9	TGTGCCAGCAGCCCTCAACCCCACTCTCATGAGGGTACGCAGTATTTT	CASSPQPHSHEGTQYF
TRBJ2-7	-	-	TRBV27	TGTGCCAGCAGTGCAGGGGGGACCCTACGAGAGCAGTACTTC	CASSAGGTLREQYF
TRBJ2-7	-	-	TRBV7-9	TGTGCCAGCAGCTTCGCCGAGGCAGGATCCTACGAGCAGTACTTC	CASSFAEAGSYEQYF
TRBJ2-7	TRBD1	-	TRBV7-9	TGTGCCAGCAGCAAGGGACAGGGGGGGATCTACGAGCAGTACTTC	CASSKGQGGIYEQYF
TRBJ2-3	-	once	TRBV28	TGTGCCAGCAGCCCTCAGGATACGCAGTATTTT	CASSPQDTQYF
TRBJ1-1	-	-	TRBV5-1	TGCGCCAGCAGCTTGGAAGTCCGAGGGGCCTTTGACACTGAAGCTTTCTTT	CASSLEVRGAFDTEAFF
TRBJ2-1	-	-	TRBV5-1	TGCGCCAGCAGCTTGGACAGCTCCTACAATGAGCAGTTCTTC	CASSLDSSYNEQFF
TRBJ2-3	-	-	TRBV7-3	TGTGCCAGCAGCCCGCTACATATCAGCACAGATACGCAGTATTTT	CASSPLHISTDTQYF
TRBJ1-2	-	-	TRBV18	TGTGCCAGCTCACCAAAGGAGAACTATGGCTACACCTTC	CASSPKENYGYTF
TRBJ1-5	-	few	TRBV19	TGTGCCAGTAGTCCTCGGGACACCCTTCAGCCCCAGCATTTT	CASSPRDTLQPQHF
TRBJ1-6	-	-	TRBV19	TGTGCCAGTAGCAGAGGGGGTCCGAGGGGTAATTCACCCCTCCACTTT	CASSRGGPRGNSPLHF
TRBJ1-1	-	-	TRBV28	TGTGCCAGCAGTTCTGGGGCATCTGAAGCTTTCTTT	CASSSGASEAFF
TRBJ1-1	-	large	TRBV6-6	TGTGCCAGCAGTTACCACTATACGAAGTTAGCTTTCTTT	CASSYHYTKLAFF
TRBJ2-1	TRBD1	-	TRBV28	TGTGCCAGCAGTTTAGTCGGGACAGGAATCTACAATGAGCAGTTCTTC	CASSLVGTGIYNEQFF
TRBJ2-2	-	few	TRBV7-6	TGTGCCAGCAGCTCCGAAATCCCCGGGGAGCTGTTTTTT	CASSSEIPGELFF
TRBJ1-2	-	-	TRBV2	TGTGCCAGCAGTGAAGTTGGAGCGAGCTATGGCTACACCTTC	CASSEVGASYGYTF
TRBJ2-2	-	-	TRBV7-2	TGTGCCAGCAGCTCCGATTCGGGGCCCGGGGAGCTGTTTTTT	CASSSDSGPGELFF
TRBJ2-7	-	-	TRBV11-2	TGTGCCAGCAGCTTAGAAGTAGGGAACCCCTTGGAGCAGTACTTC	CASSLEVGNPLEQYF
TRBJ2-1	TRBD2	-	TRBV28	TGTGCCAGCAGTTCCAGTGTAGCGGGAGCATACAATGAGCAGTTCTTC	CASSSSVAGAYNEQFF
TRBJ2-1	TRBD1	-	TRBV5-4	TGTGCCAGCAGCTTAACAGGGGTGAATTACAATGAGCAGTTCTTC	CASSLTGVNYNEQFF
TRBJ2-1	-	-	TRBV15	TGTGCCACCAGCAGAGATTCGGGACGGGCAGCTCGTGAGCAGTTCTTC	CATSRDSGRAAREQFF
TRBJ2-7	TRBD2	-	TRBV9	TGTGCCAGCAGCGTAGATCCTTCTAGCGGATACGAGCAGTACTTC	CASSVDPSSGYEQYF
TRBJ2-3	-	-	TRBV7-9	TGTGCCAGCAGCGGGGGTAAGGGGCAGTATTTT	CASSGGKGQYF
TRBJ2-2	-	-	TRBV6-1	TGTGCCAGCGCCCGAGGGGGGGACGGCACCGGGGAGCTGTTTTTT	CASARGGDGTGELFF
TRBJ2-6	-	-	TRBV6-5	TGTGCCAGCGGATCTCTCTCTGGGGCCAACGTCCTGACTTTC	CASGSLSGANVLTF
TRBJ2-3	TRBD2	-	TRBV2	TGTGCCAGCAGGGAGCTAGCGGGGGGCTTGGCAGATACGCAGTATTTT	CASRELAGGLADTQYF
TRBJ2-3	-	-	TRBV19	TGTGCCAGTAGTATGGTGGGAGGTAGCACAGATACGCAGTATTTT	CASSMVGGSTDTQYF
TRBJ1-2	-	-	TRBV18	TGTGCCAGCTCACCATCGGGGGGAGCTAACTATGGCTACACCTTC	CASSPSGGANYGYTF
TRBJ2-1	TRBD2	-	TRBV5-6	TGTGCCAGCAGCTGGGAACTAGCGGGGGGGCCTAATGAGCAGTTCTTC	CASSWELAGGPNEQFF
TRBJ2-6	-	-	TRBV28	TGTGCCAGCAGTTTAGGAGGGGGGGCCGGGGCCAACGTCCTGACTTTC	CASSLGGGAGANVLTF
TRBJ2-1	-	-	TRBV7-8	TGTGCCAGCAGCTTAAGGGGCGGGATTGGCAATGAGCAGTTCTTC	CASSLRGGIGNEQFF
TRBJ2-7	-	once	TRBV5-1	TGCGCCAGCAGCTTGGAGGCGCCTTACGAGCAGTACTTC	CASSLEAPYEQYF
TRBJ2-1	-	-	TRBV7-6	TGTGCCAGCAGCTTAGGGTTTTACAATGAGCAGTTCTTC	CASSLGFYNEQFF
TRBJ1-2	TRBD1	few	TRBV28	TGTGCCAGCAGTCCCTTGGACAGGTACTATGGCTACACCTTC	CASSPLDRYYGYTF
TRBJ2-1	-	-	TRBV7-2	TGTGCCAGCAGCTTAAACAGAAACAGCGGGTCTGAGCAGTTCTTC	CASSLNRNSGSEQFF
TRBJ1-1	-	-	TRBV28	TGTGCCAGCAGTTTAGGGGCTTTGAACACTGAAGCTTTCTTT	CASSLGALNTEAFF
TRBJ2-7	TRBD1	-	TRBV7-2	TGTGCCAGCAGTTTCACAGGGGGCGCGGGGGAGCAGTACTTC	CASSFTGGAGEQYF
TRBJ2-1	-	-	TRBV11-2	TGTGCCAGCAGCCTCCACCTTGCTGGAGCCAACAATGAGCAGTTCTTC	CASSLHLAGANNEQFF
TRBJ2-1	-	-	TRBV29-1	TGCAGCGTTGAAGATATGGGAAACGAGCAGTTCTTC	CSVEDMGNEQFF
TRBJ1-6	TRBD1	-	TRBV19	TGTGCCAGTAAAGGGACAGGGGATTCACCCCTCCACTTT	CASKGTGDSPLHF
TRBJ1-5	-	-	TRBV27	TGTGCCAGCAGTTTCCTCCGATCGGAAGGTCAGCCCCAGCATTTT	CASSFLRSEGQPQHF
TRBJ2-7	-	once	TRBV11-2	TGTGCCAGCAGCCCCCGGTGGGACTCCTACGAGCAGTACTTC	CASSPRWDSYEQYF
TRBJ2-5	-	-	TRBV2	TGTGCCAGCAGTTACGGAGGGGGCGGAGAGACCCAGTACTTC	CASSYGGGGETQYF
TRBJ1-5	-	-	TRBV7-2	TGTGCCAGCAGCCCCACCCGCAGCAATCAGCCCCAGCATTTT	CASSPTRSNQPQHF